This T cell receptor (beta chain) was identified in a study of patients and donors after allogeneic stem cell transplantation. This CDR3 has 15 residues. Germline V gene lookup returns CDR1 LGHNT and CDR2 FRNRAP. V shed 6 bases, J shed 7 bases, and the junction held 13 bases outside the gene matches. A single record per CDR3 protein comes from TCRdb applying MiXCR to the RT-PCR reads. The data contain hundreds of thousands of distinct CDR3 sequences, roughly 38% of them singletons. The J gene is TRBJ1-1, the V gene TRBV12-5; 8 nucleotides align to TRBD1. This clonotype was obtained from a human donor who was either an allogeneic HSCT recipient or a stem cell or donor lymphocyte infusion donor (not recorded which). It is not recorded whose cells these are; they may come from a transplant donor. The sample consisted of blood, either unsorted or a sorted T cell fraction (not recorded which). The CDR3 region is CASGRTGSSPHEAFF. For the CDR3, the DNA is TGTGCTAGTGGCCGGACAGGGAGTAGCCCACATGAAGCTTTCTTT.